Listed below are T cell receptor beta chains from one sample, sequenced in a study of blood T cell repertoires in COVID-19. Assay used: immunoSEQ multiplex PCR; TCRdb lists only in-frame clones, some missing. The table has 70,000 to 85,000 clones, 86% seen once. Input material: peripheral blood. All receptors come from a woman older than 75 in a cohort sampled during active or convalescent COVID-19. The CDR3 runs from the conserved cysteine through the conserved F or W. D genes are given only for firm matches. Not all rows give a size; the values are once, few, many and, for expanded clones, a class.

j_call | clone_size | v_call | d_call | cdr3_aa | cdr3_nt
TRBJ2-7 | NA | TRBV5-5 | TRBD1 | CASSLLDRGWEQYF | TGTGCCAGCAGCTTACTCGACAGGGGTTGGGAGCAGTACTTC
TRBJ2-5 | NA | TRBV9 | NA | CASSVDLAETQYF | TGTGCCAGCAGCGTAGATCTAGCGGAGACCCAGTACTTC
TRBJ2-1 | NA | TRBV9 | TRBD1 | CASSAFPGTGLNEQFF | TGTGCCAGCAGCGCCTTCCCAGGGACAGGGTTAAATGAGCAGTTCTTC
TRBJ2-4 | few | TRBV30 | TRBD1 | CAWSGNRGLAKNIQYF | TGTGCCTGGAGTGGAAACAGGGGCCTTGCCAAAAACATTCAGTACTTC
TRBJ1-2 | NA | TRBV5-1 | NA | CASSLFRSNYGYTF | TGCGCCAGCAGCTTGTTTCGGTCTAACTATGGCTACACCTTC
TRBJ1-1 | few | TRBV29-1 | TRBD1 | CSVSTGTNTEAFF | TGCAGCGTTTCGACAGGGACGAACACTGAAGCTTTCTTT
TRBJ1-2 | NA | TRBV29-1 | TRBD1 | CSAGTGGYTF | TGCAGCGCTGGGACAGGTGGCTACACCTTC
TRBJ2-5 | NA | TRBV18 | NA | CASSGGYQETQYF | TGTGCCAGCTCAGGGGGGTACCAAGAGACCCAGTACTTC
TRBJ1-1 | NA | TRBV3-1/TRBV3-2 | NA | CASSQDPRNTEAFF | TGTGCCAGCAGCCAAGACCCCAGGAACACTGAAGCTTTCTTT
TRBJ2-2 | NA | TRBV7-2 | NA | CASSLRGTGELFF | TGTGCCAGCAGCTTAAGGGGGACCGGGGAGCTGTTTTTT
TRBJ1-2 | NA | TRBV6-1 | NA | CASSESGPYGYTF | TGTGCCAGCAGTGAATCGGGTCCCTATGGCTACACCTTC
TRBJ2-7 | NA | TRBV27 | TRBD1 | CASSLGPDRTYEQYF | TGTGCCAGCAGTTTGGGACCGGACAGGACCTACGAGCAGTACTTC
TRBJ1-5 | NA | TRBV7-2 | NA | CASSLGANNQPQHF | TGTGCCAGCAGCCTAGGGGCGAACAATCAGCCCCAGCATTTT